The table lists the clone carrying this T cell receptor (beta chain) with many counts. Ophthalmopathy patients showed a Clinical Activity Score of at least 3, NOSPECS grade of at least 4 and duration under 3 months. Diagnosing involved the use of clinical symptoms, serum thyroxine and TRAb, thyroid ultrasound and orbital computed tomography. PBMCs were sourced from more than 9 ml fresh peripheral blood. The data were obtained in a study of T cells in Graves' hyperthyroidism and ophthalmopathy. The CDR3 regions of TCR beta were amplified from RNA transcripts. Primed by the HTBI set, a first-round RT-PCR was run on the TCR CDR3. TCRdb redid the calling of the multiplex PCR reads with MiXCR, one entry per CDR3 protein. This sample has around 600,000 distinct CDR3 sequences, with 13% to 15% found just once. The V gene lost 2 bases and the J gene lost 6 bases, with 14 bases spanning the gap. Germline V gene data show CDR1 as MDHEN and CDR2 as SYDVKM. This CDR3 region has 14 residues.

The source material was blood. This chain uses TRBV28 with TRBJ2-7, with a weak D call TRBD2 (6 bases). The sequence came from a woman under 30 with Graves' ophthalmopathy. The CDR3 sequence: CASSLSGGVGEQYF. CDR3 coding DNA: TGTGCCAGCAGTTTAAGTGGCGGGGTTGGCGAGCAGTACTTC.